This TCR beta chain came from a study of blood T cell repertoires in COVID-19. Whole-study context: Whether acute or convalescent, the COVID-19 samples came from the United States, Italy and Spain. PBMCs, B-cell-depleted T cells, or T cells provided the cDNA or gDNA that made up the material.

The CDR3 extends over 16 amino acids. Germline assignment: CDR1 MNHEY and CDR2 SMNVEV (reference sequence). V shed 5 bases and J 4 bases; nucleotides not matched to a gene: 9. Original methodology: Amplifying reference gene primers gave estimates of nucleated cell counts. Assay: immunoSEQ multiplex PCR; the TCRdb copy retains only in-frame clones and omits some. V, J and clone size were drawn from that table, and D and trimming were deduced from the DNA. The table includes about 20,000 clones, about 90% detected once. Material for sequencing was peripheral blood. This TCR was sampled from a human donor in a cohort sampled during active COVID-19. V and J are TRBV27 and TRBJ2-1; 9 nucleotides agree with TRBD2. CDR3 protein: CASSLLAAGGYNEQFF. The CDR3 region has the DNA TGTGCCAGCAGTCTACTCGCAGCGGGGGGTTACAATGAGCAGTTCTTC.